This passage covers 15 T cell receptor beta chains from one sample sequenced in a study of CD8 T cells in ankylosing spondylitis. MiXCR, applied by TCRdb to the 5' RACE reads, yields one record per CDR3 protein. This sample has more than 600,000 distinct CDR3 sequences, with over 15% found just once. No antigen has been assigned to these receptors. General study results and limits: Made up of about eight highly homologous variants, a TCR beta motif appeared characteristic of ankylosing spondylitis blood.

Sequencing was done on a sample of blood, either unsorted or a sorted T cell fraction (not recorded which). All receptors come from a male donor with ankylosing spondylitis.

The rearrangement links TRBV12-3 or TRBV12-4 to TRBJ2-7; D is ambiguous. The CDR3 is made up of 12 amino acids. Trimming took 5 bases from V and 3 from J, leaving 8 bases between them. The CDR3 sequence is CASSPSFYEQYF. CDR3 DNA: TGTGCCAGCAGTCCCAGCTTCTACGAGCAGTACTTC.

The V call is TRBV11-2, the J call TRBJ1-6; maybe TRBD1 (5 bases). CDR1 and CDR2 from the germline V gene are SGHAT and FQNNGV. The CDR3 length is 19 residues. Trimming left V 4 bases short and J 1 base short, with 20 bases between. CDR3 DNA sequence: TGTGCCAGCAGCTATAAATCATACGGGGGGGGTTCCTATAATTCACCCCTCCACTTT. Amino acids: CASSYKSYGGGSYNSPLHF.

The V and J genes are TRBV5-1 and TRBJ2-7; TRBD2 aligns across 11 bases. The V and J ends lost 0 bases and 5 bases, in that order; junction bases with no gene match: 4. The CDR3 extends over 15 amino acids. Germline CDR1 is SGHRS and CDR2 is YFSETQ. The CDR3 DNA reads TGCGCCAGCAGCTTGGGACTAGCGGGGCTTAACGAGCAGTACTTC. Its protein is CASSLGLAGLNEQYF.

CDR3 in amino acids: CASSPLGRASYEQYF. The CDR3 coding sequence is TGTGCCAGCAGCCCCCTTGGCAGGGCCTCCTACGAGCAGTACTTC. This chain connects TRBV14 to TRBJ2-7, with D tentatively TRBD1 (5 bases). This CDR3 has 15 amino acids. With 4 bases removed from V and 0 bases from J, the gap between germline ends came to 13 bases. Germline CDR1 reads SGHDN; CDR2 reads FVKESK.

This clonotype has a count of ten or more. CDR3 sequence (DNA): TGTGCCAGCAGTCCAGGACAGGGGGGGGGCAATCAGCCCCAGCATTTT. Its protein product is CASSPGQGGGNQPQHF. The chain recombines TRBV12-3 or TRBV12-4 with TRBJ1-5, with 10 bases lining up with TRBD1. This CDR3 has 16 residues. With V trimmed by 5 bases and J by 2 bases, 6 bases remained unmatched.

This chain uses TRBV7-9 with TRBJ2-2, with D uncertain. Deletions cut 7 bases from V and 6 bases from J, with 15 bases between. Germline lookup yields CDR1 SEHNR and CDR2 FQNEAQ (reference sequence). This CDR3 region has 14 residues. The CDR3 DNA reads as TGTGCCAGCATGAACTCCCTAGGAGCCGGGGAGCTGTTTTTT. It yields the protein CASMNSLGAGELFF.

In this sample, this clonotype turned up a few times. The genes are TRBV28 and TRBJ2-4, with D unresolved. Trimming took off 1 base at V and 0 bases at J, with 19 bases between the two ends. CDR3 length: 19 residues. The germline CDR1 and CDR2 sequences are MDHEN and SYDVKM. The CDR3 here is CASSLSMQNNDLAKNIQYF. The CDR3 bases are TGTGCCAGCAGTTTATCAATGCAGAACAACGACCTAGCCAAAAACATTCAGTACTTC.

The chain is built from TRBV10-2 and TRBJ1-1; TRBD1 might be the D (5 bases). The V end lost 3 bases, the J end lost 1 base, and 12 bases lay between the germline ends. This CDR3 contains 15 residues. The germline V gene encodes CDR1 WSHSY and CDR2 SAAADI. The CDR3 region has the DNA TGCGCCAGCAGTGATAGGGGCTCCTCGAACACTGAAGCTTTCTTT. Translated: CASSDRGSSNTEAFF.

The chain combines TRBV20-1 with TRBJ2-1; tentative D call: TRBD2 (5 bases). V was cut by 1 base and J by 8 bases, with 18 bases left in between. The CDR3 contains 15 residues. Per the germline V gene, CDR1 is DFQATT and CDR2 is SNEGSKA (reference sequence). In DNA, the CDR3 is TGCAGTGCTAGAGGAGGAGGTCTAGCTTTCCATGAGCAGTTCTTC. Translated, it gives CSARGGGLAFHEQFF.

The gene calls are TRBV27 and TRBJ2-5; D remains unclear. Germline assignment: CDR1 MNHEY and CDR2 SMNVEV (reference sequence). The CDR3 extends over 14 amino acids. V was clipped by 4 bases and J by 4 bases, with 13 bases between them. Written as DNA, the CDR3 is TGTGCCAGCAGTTCCGCTGCCCGTCCAGAGACCCAGTACTTC. This sequence encodes CASSSAARPETQYF.

This clonotype was detected only a few times. The chain uses TRBV12-3 or TRBV12-4 and TRBJ2-5, with 11 bases matching TRBD2. With 3 bases clipped from V and 4 bases from J, the junction kept 10 bases outside the gene matches. The CDR3 sequence is 17 residues long. The CDR3 reads CASSLRSSGGKRETQYF. DNA of the CDR3: TGTGCCAGCAGTTTGCGTTCTAGCGGGGGGAAGAGAGAGACCCAGTACTTC.

This clonotype was detected many times. V and J are TRBV4-2 and TRBJ1-5, with TRBD1 matching over 9 bases. The CDR3 is 17 amino acids. Trimming took 0 bases from V and 6 from J; bases not matched to a gene: 9. The germline V gene has CDR1 LGHNA and CDR2 YNFKEQ. The CDR3 loop reads CASSQDTPGQGGQPQHF. The CDR3, as DNA: TGTGCCAGCAGCCAAGATACCCCGGGACAGGGTGGTCAGCCCCAGCATTTT.

The chain is built from TRBV12-3 or TRBV12-4 and TRBJ1-4; D uncertain. The length of the CDR3 is 15 residues. V lost 5 bases and J lost 0, with 10 bases in between. The CDR3, as DNA: TGTGCCAGCAGTCCAACACCGTCAACTAATGAAAAACTGTTTTTT. Amino acid sequence: CASSPTPSTNEKLFF.

This clonotype was found many times. V is TRBV5-1 and J is TRBJ1-1; no definite D call. CDR3 length equals 13 residues. Germline assignment: CDR1 SGHRS and CDR2 YFSETQ. With 4 bases removed from V and 0 bases from J, the gap between germline ends came to 7 bases. The CDR3: CASSPIVNTEAFF. The CDR3 nucleotides read TGCGCCAGCAGCCCGATAGTGAACACTGAAGCTTTCTTT.

The rearrangement uses TRBV27 and TRBJ2-1; tentative D call: TRBD2 (5 bases). The CDR3 length is 16 residues. CDR1 and CDR2 from the germline V gene are MNHEY and SMNVEV (reference sequence). V lost 7 bases to trimming and J lost 7 bases, with 23 bases between them. The CDR3 nucleotides read TGTGCCAGCACCCCCGCTGGACTTAGCCTATGGAATGAGCAGTTCTTC. It encodes CASTPAGLSLWNEQFF.